A selection of T cell receptor beta chains follows, all from one sample in a study of graft-versus-host responses after intestinal transplantation. Repertoires were generated with immunoSEQ multiplex PCR, while TCRdb's copy carries only in-frame clones and drops some. The table lists tens of thousands of clones, 84% of them singletons. These receptors' antigens are unknown. The sequencing here drew on unstimulated CD4+ T cells sorted from spleen or lymph node cells, taken before transplant. Receptors were obtained from a human donor who was the organ donor for an intestinal transplant. Each CDR3 is given without its conserved first and last residue. Each record gives: clone size, D gene, V gene, CDR3 protein. A D gene is named only where the DNA matches it firmly. A clone size is listed for some rows: how often the clone was seen (once, few, many), or a class if it is expanded.

.,TRBD2,TRBV27,ASSRRGLAGVTGELF
.,TRBD1,TRBV5-4,ASSPTGPNSPLH
.,.,TRBV2,ASSEEVNTEAF
.,.,TRBV5-1,ASSLQGIYT
.,.,TRBV7-9,ASSLQLEKEYGYT
once,TRBD2,TRBV11-3,ASKPSGGNEQF
.,.,TRBV6-1,ASKRGTQETQY
.,.,TRBV2,ASSEVRAGVGGYT
.,.,TRBV7-9,ASSFNFRGLGEKLF
.,.,TRBV18,ASSPPAASSGNTIY
many,.,TRBV12-2,ASRPRTSEETQY
.,.,TRBV6-6,ASTQTGSSGNTIY
.,.,TRBV6-5,ASSYTSGEPNEKLF
.,.,TRBV7-2,ASSVIQGVGEKLF
.,.,TRBV2,ASSDQGTDTQY
.,.,TRBV5-1,ASSSEPDTEAF
.,TRBD1,TRBV19,ASRPDRAKNTEAF
.,TRBD1,TRBV30,AWNLGTANSNTEAF
.,TRBD1,TRBV9,ASRKGQGDSPLH
.,.,TRBV6-6,ASNRDYNSPLH
.,TRBD1,TRBV7-8,ASSSGTGPPDYGYT
.,TRBD1,TRBV6-6,ASSYPGQSNQPQH
.,TRBD1,TRBV30,ASDRENSPLH
.,TRBD1,TRBV5-1,ASSLGTGIDTQY
.,.,TRBV19,ASSEAWRDNEQF
.,.,TRBV7-2,ASSLVSGPVPSADTQY
.,TRBD2,TRBV6-1,ASSEGLASNEQF
.,TRBD1,TRBV5-1,ASRPLQGTMNTEAF
.,.,TRBV29-1,SVKSSGDHNSPLH
.,.,TRBV7-8,ASSFIPDSETNNEQF
.,TRBD1,TRBV28,ASRGGDRANNSPLH
.,.,TRBV19,ASSIDSQGNYGYT
.,.,TRBV11-2,ASSRVTALNTEAF
.,TRBD1,TRBV29-1,SVGQGDGYT
.,.,TRBV28,VTAGYNEQF
.,TRBD1,TRBV28,ANRGQPNSPLH
few,.,TRBV6-1,ASGLDSGNTIY
.,TRBD2,TRBV15,ATSRGGDTQY
few,.,TRBV2,ASSEHLGYEYNEQF
few,TRBD1,TRBV25-1,ASSDGTVRDIQY